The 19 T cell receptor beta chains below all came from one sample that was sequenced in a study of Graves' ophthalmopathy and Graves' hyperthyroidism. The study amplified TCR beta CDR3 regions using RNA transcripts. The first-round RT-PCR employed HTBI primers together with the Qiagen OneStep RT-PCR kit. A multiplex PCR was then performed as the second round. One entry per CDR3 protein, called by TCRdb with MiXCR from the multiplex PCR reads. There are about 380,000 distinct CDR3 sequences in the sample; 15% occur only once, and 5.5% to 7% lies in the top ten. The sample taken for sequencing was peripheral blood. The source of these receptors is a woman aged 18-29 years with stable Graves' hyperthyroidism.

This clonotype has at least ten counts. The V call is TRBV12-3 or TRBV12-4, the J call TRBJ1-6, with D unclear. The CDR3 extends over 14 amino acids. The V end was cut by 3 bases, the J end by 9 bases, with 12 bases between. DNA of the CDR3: TGTGCCAGCAGTTTGGACTCGCCGGGTTCACCCCTCCACTTT. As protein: CASSLDSPGSPLHF.

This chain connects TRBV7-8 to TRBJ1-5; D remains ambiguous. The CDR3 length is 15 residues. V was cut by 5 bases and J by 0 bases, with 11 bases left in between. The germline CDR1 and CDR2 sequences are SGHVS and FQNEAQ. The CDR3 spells CASSPRRISNQPQHF. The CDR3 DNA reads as TGTGCCAGCAGCCCCCGGCGGATTAGCAATCAGCCCCAGCATTTT.

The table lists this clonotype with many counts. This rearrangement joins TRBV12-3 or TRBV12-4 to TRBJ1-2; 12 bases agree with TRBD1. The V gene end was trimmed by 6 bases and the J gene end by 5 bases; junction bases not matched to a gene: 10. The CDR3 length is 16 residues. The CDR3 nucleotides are TGTGCCAGCAGGCTCGGGACAGGGGGCTCCCTATATGGCTACACCTTC. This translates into CASRLGTGGSLYGYTF.

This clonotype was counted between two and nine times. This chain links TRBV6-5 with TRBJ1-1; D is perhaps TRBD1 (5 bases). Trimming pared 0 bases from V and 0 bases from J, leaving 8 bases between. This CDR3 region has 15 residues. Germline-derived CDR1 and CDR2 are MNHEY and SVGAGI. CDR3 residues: CASSYSGVVNTEAFF. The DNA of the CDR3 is TGTGCCAGCAGTTACTCAGGGGTTGTGAACACTGAAGCTTTCTTT.

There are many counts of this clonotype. The CDR3 spells CSAGDRRVETQYF. The CDR3 bases are TGCAGTGCTGGGGACAGGAGGGTAGAGACCCAGTACTTC. This chain uses TRBV20-1 with TRBJ2-5; 8 nucleotides align to TRBD1. Germline V gene sequence: CDR1 DFQATT, CDR2 SNEGSKA (reference sequence). The CDR3 runs to 13 residues. V lost 5 bases to trimming and J lost 4 bases; unmatched junction nucleotides: 6.

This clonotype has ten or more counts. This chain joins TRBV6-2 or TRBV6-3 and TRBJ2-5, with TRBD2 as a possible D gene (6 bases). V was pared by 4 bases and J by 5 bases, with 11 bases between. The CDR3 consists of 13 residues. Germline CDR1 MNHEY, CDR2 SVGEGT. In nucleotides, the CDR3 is TGTGCCAGCAGTTCCTGGGAGGCGGAGACCCAGTACTTC. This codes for CASSSWEAETQYF.

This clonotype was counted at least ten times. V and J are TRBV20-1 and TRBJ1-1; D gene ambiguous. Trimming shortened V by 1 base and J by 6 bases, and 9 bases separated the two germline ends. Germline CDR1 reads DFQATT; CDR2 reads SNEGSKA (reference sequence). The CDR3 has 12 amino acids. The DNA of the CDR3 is TGCAGTGCTAGAGGGCTGCGGCCTGAAGCTTTCTTT. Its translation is CSARGLRPEAFF.

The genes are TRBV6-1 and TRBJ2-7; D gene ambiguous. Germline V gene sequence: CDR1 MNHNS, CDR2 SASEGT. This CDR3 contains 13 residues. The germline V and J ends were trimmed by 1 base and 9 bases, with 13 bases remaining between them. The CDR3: CASSEGRKSWQYF. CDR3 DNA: TGTGCCAGCAGTGAAGGCAGAAAGTCCTGGCAGTACTTC.

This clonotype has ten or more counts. The CDR3 loop is CASSLGGYGYTF. CDR3 in DNA: TGTGCCAGCAGCTTAGGCGGCTATGGCTACACCTTC. J is TRBJ1-2 and V is TRBV7-2, with D uncertain. Trimming removed 1 base at V and 4 bases at J, with 4 bases between. The CDR3 consists of 12 residues. The germline gives CDR1 SGHTA, CDR2 FQGNSA.

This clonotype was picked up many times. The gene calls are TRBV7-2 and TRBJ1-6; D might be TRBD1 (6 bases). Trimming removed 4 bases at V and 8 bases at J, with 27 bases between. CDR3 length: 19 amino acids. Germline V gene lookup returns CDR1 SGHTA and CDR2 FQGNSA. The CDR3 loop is CASSSIRSGVSKLDSPLHF. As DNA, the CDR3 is TGTGCCAGCAGCTCGATTAGGTCAGGGGTTTCAAAGCTGGATTCACCCCTCCACTTT.

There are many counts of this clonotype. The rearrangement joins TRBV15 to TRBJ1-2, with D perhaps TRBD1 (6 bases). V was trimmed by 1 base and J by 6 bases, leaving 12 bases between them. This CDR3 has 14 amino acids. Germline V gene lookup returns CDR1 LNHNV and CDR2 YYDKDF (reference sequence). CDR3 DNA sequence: TGTGCCACCAGCAGAGGTAGGGGGGCGAATGGCTACACCTTC. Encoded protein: CATSRGRGANGYTF. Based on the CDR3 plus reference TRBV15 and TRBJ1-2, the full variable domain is DAMVIQNPRYQVTQFGKPVTLSCSQTLNHNVMYWYQQKSSQAPKLLFHYYDKDFNNEADTPDNFQSRRPNTSFCFLDIRSPGLGDTAMYLCATSRGRGANGYTFGSGTRLTVV.

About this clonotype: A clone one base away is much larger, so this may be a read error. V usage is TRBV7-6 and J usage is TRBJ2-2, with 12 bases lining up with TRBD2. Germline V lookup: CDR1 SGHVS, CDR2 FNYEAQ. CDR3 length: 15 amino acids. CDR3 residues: CASSLRLAGDGELCF. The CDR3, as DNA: TGTGCCAGCAGCCTTAGACTAGCGGGGGACGGGGAGCTGTGTTTT.

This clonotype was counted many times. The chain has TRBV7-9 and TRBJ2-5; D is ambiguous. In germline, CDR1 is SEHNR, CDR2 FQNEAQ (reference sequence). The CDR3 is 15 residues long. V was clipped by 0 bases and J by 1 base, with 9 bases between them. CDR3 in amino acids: CASSLAKGSQETQYF. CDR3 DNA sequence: TGTGCCAGCAGCTTAGCCAAGGGTTCCCAAGAGACCCAGTACTTC. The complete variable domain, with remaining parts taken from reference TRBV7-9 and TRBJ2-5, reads DTGVSQNPRHKITKRGQNVTFRCDPISEHNRLYWYRQTLGQGPEFLTYFQNEAQLEKSRLLSDRFSAERPKGSFSTLEIQRTEQGDSAMYLCASSLAKGSQETQYFGPGTRLLVL.

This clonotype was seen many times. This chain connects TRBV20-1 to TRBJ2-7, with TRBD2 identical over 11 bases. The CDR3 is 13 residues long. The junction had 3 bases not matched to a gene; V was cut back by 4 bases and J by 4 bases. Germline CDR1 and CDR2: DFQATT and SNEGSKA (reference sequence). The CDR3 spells CSAKLAGGYEQYF. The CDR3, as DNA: TGCAGTGCTAAGCTAGCGGGGGGTTACGAGCAGTACTTC.

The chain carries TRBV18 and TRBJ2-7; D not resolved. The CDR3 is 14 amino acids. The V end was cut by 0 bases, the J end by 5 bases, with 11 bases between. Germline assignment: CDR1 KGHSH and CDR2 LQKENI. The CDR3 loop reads CASSPPYGFNEQYF. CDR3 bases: TGTGCCAGCTCACCACCCTACGGATTTAACGAGCAGTACTTC. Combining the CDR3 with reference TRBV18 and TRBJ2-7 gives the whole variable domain NAGVMQNPRHLVRRRGQEARLRCSPMKGHSHVYWYRQLPEEGLKFMVYLQKENIIDESGMPKERFSAEFPKEGPSILRIQQVVRGDSAAYFCASSPPYGFNEQYFGPGTRLTVT.

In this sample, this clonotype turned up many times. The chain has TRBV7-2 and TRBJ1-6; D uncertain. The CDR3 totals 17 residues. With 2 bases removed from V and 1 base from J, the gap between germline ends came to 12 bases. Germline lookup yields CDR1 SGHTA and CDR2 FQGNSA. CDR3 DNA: TGTGCCAGCAGCTTAAAACGTTTAGGGTCCTATAATTCACCCCTCCACTTT. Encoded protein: CASSLKRLGSYNSPLHF.

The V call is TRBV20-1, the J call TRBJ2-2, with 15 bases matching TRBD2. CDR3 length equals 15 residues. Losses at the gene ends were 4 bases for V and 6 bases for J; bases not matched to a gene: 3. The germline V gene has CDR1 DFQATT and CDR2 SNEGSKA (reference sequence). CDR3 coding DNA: TGCAGTGCTATTGGGACTAGCGGGGGGTCCGGGGAGCTGTTTTTT. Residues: CSAIGTSGGSGELFF.

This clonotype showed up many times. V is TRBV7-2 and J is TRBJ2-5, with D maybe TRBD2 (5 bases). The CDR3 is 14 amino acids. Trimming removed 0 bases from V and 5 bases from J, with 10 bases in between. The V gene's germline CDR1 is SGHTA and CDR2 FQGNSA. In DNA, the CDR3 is TGTGCCAGCAGCTTAGCCGGGGAATGGGAGACCCAGTACTTC. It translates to CASSLAGEWETQYF.

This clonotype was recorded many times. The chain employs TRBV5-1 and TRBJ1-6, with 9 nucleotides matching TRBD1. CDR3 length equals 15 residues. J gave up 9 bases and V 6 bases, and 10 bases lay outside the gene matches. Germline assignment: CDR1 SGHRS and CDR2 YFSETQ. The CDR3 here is CASKSQQGASSPLHF. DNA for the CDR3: TGCGCCAGCAAATCGCAACAGGGGGCAAGTTCACCCCTCCACTTT.